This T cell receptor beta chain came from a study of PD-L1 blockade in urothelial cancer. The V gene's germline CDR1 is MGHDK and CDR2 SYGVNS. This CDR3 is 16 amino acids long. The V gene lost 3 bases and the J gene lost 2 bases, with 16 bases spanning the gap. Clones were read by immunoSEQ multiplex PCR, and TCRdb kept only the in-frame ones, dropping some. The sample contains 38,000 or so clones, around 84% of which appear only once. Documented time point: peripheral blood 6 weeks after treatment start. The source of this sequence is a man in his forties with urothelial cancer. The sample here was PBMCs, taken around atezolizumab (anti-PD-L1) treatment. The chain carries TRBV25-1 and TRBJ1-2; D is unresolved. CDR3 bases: TGTGCCAGCAGTGATTTTCGCGCGGATTTGAACTATGGCTACACCTTC. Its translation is CASSDFRADLNYGYTF.